These T cell receptor beta chains were read from a single sample in a study of T cell responses to AZD1222 COVID-19 vaccine. Some clones are missing from TCRdb's copy, which holds only in-frame ones; the method was immunoSEQ multiplex PCR. This sample has approximately 100,000 clones; around 90% occur once, and the top ten carry roughly 13%. The source material was peripheral blood, sampled on day 0 of MenACWY control vaccination. The receptors were sampled from an adult in good health. CDR3s include the opening cysteine and the closing phenylalanine or tryptophan. D genes are given only for firm matches. Clone size is not always given. Where it is, it says once, few, many or a class for expanded clones.

TGTGCCAGCAGCAAGTCCGGGACCGACGTCTATGGCTACACCTTC,CASSKSGTDVYGYTF,-,15,-,TRBV9,TRBJ1-2
TGTGCCAGCAGCCGAGCGGAGCTCGGCACAGATACGCAGTATTTT,CASSRAELGTDTQYF,-,15,-,TRBV3-1/TRBV3-2,TRBJ2-3
TGTGCCAGCAGCTTATCAGGAGGGGAGACCCAGTACTTC,CASSLSGGETQYF,-,13,-,TRBV7-6,TRBJ2-5
TGTGCCAGCAGCGGGGACAGGCAGAACACTGAAGCTTTCTTT,CASSGDRQNTEAFF,-,14,TRBD1,TRBV7-2,TRBJ1-1
TGTGCCAGCAGCTTAGGTTCTTCTCCTAACACTGAAGCTTTCTTT,CASSLGSSPNTEAFF,-,15,-,TRBV7-9,TRBJ1-1
TGTGCCAGCAGTCAACGACAGGGTATTATCGACGAGCAGTACTTC,CASSQRQGIIDEQYF,-,15,TRBD1,TRBV28,TRBJ2-7
TGCGCCAGCAGCGAGGACGGCCTCAATCAGCCCCAGCATTTT,CASSEDGLNQPQHF,-,14,-,TRBV5-1,TRBJ1-5
TGTGCCAGTAGCCCAACGAGGTCTGCGAATTCACCCCTCCACTTT,CASSPTRSANSPLHF,-,15,-,TRBV19,TRBJ1-6
TGCGCCAGCAGCTTGGAGCTAGCGGGGGGTAAGAACACCGGGGAGCTGTTTTTT,CASSLELAGGKNTGELFF,-,18,TRBD2,TRBV5-1,TRBJ2-2
TGTGCCAGCAGTTACTCGATCAGGGGGCTCCCAGCGGGGTCCTACGAGCAGTACTTC,CASSYSIRGLPAGSYEQYF,few,19,-,TRBV6-2/TRBV6-3,TRBJ2-7
TGTGCCAGCAGCTTAACTGGGGTTGGCTACACCTTC,CASSLTGVGYTF,few,12,-,TRBV7-9,TRBJ1-2
TGTGCCAGCAGTTATCAGGATACGCAGTATTTT,CASSYQDTQYF,once,11,-,TRBV6-5,TRBJ2-3
TGTGCCATCAGTGGGGGGACGGGGCTGGGTCAGCCCCAGCATTTT,CAISGGTGLGQPQHF,-,15,-,TRBV10-3,TRBJ1-5
TGTGCCAGCTCACCACCGGGGTTGAGAGATACGCAGTATTTT,CASSPPGLRDTQYF,-,14,-,TRBV18,TRBJ2-3
TGCAGCGTTTTGTTGCAGGTCTTAGCCCAGCTCATCATCCGCATATCTGGAAACACCATATATTTT,CSVLLQVLAQLIIRISGNTIYF,-,22,-,TRBV29-1,TRBJ1-3
TGTGCCAGCTCCGACAGTCGAGAGACCCAGTACTTC,CASSDSRETQYF,-,12,-,TRBV9,TRBJ2-5
TGTGCCAGCAGTGATACAGGCCAGGGGGCGAATCAGCCCCAGCATTTT,CASSDTGQGANQPQHF,-,16,TRBD1,TRBV25-1,TRBJ1-5
TGTGCCAGCAGCTTCTGGCGGGGTAGCACAGATACGCAGTATTTT,CASSFWRGSTDTQYF,-,15,-,TRBV7-2,TRBJ2-3
TGTGCCAGCAGCCCTGGGACAGGGGCCTCTGGGGCCAACGTCCTGACTTTC,CASSPGTGASGANVLTF,-,17,TRBD1,TRBV7-9,TRBJ2-6
TGTGCCAGCAGCCTCTTTTCGCAGGGCATAGATACGCAGTATTTT,CASSLFSQGIDTQYF,-,15,-,TRBV5-6,TRBJ2-3
TGTGCCAGCAGCCATGGGGAATCACCCCTCCACTTT,CASSHGESPLHF,-,12,-,TRBV3-1/TRBV3-2,TRBJ1-6
TGTGCCAGCAGCGCGGGCAGGGGGGGAAATTCACCCCTCCACTTT,CASSAGRGGNSPLHF,-,15,TRBD1,TRBV7-9,TRBJ1-6
TGTGCCAGCAGTTACTCAACGACAGGGAGGGGCTATGGCTACACCTTC,CASSYSTTGRGYGYTF,-,16,TRBD1,TRBV6-5,TRBJ1-2
TGTGCCAGCAGTTTATCGGGACAGGGATTCGCTGGCTACACCTTC,CASSLSGQGFAGYTF,-,15,TRBD1,TRBV27,TRBJ1-2
TGTGCCAGCAGCTTAGATCGGGGGTCCTATGGCTACACCTTC,CASSLDRGSYGYTF,-,14,-,TRBV11-2,TRBJ1-2
TGTGCCAGCAGCCAAGATATCGTGAAGAATAGCAATCAGCCCCAGCATTTT,CASSQDIVKNSNQPQHF,-,17,-,TRBV4-2,TRBJ1-5
TGTGCCAGCAGCTTGGCCGAGGGACAGGGAAGGGCTTTCTTT,CASSLAEGQGRAFF,-,14,TRBD1,TRBV5-6,TRBJ1-1
TGCAGATCCGGGCCCACCACGCAGAGAAATCAGCCCCAGCATTTT,CRSGPTTQRNQPQHF,-,15,-,TRBV28,TRBJ1-5
TGTGCCACCAGTGACGGGGAGAACTATGGCTACACCTTC,CATSDGENYGYTF,-,13,-,TRBV24-1,TRBJ1-2
TGTGCCAGCAGCTTGGAATGGGGCTCACCCCTCCACTTT,CASSLEWGSPLHF,-,13,-,TRBV5-5,TRBJ1-6
TGTGCCAGCAGCTCTCCTGAGGAAAAGACCCAGTACTTC,CASSSPEEKTQYF,-,13,-,TRBV7-3,TRBJ2-5
TGTGCCAGTAGTAGACAGAGTACTGATGGCTACACCTTC,CASSRQSTDGYTF,-,13,-,TRBV19,TRBJ1-2
TGTGCCAGCTCGCCAAGCGACAGGGAAGCTTTCTTT,CASSPSDREAFF,-,12,-,TRBV18,TRBJ1-1
TGTGCCAGCAGCTCCCCGACAGGCAGCTCTGGAAACACCATATATTTT,CASSSPTGSSGNTIYF,-,16,-,TRBV7-2,TRBJ1-3
TGTGCCAGCAGCGTAGAGGGGGTGGTCACAGATACGCAGTATTTT,CASSVEGVVTDTQYF,-,15,-,TRBV9,TRBJ2-3
TGCGCCAGCAGCCTCATTCCGGGACAGGGGAATGAGCAGTTCTTC,CASSLIPGQGNEQFF,once,15,TRBD1,TRBV5-1,TRBJ2-1
TGCGCCAGCAGTGAGTCGACAGGGCAAGTCGAGCAGTACTTC,CASSESTGQVEQYF,once,14,TRBD1,TRBV10-2,TRBJ2-7
TGTGCCAGCAGCCTAAGGGGGGGGACTAGTACTTTCGAGCAGTACTTC,CASSLRGGTSTFEQYF,-,16,TRBD2,TRBV7-2,TRBJ2-7
TGTGCCAGCAGCTTAGTGCCGTCGGGGGAGCAGTACTTC,CASSLVPSGEQYF,-,13,-,TRBV7-9,TRBJ2-7
TGTGCCAGCAGCTTAGAGGGGCGACTGAGCAATGAGCAGTTCTTC,CASSLEGRLSNEQFF,-,15,-,TRBV11-2,TRBJ2-1
TGTGCCAGCAGCTTTCCCAGCGGGAGGGCCGAGCAGTTCTTC,CASSFPSGRAEQFF,-,14,TRBD2,TRBV11-2,TRBJ2-1
TGTGCCAGCAGCTTGGCCACAGGAACCGGGGAGCTGTTTTTT,CASSLATGTGELFF,-,14,-,TRBV5-4,TRBJ2-2
TGCGCCAGAAACAGGGGGTTCCCCGGGGAGCTGTTTTTT,CARNRGFPGELFF,-,13,TRBD1,TRBV5-1,TRBJ2-2
TGCGCCAGCAGCTTGTTGGCGGACCCCACAGATACGCAGTATTTT,CASSLLADPTDTQYF,once,15,-,TRBV5-1,TRBJ2-3
TGTGCCAGCAGCCAAGCGCTGACCTATGGCTACACCTTC,CASSQALTYGYTF,-,13,-,TRBV14,TRBJ1-2
TGTGCCAGCAGGAAGACAGTTGGCCCCTACGAGCAGTACTTC,CASRKTVGPYEQYF,-,14,-,TRBV6-5,TRBJ2-7
TGTGCCAGCAGTCCAGGGGAAGTCGCTGGCTACACCTTC,CASSPGEVAGYTF,-,13,-,TRBV12-3/TRBV12-4,TRBJ1-2
TGTGCCAGCAGCGCGCCGGGACAGGGTCTAGGTTCACCCCTCCACTTT,CASSAPGQGLGSPLHF,-,16,TRBD1,TRBV7-2,TRBJ1-6
TGTGCCAGCAGTCTGGATTTGGCACAGGGCAATTCACCCCTCCACTTT,CASSLDLAQGNSPLHF,-,16,-,TRBV28,TRBJ1-6
TGCGCCAGCAGCTTGGTGGGTTACGGAAACACCATATATTTT,CASSLVGYGNTIYF,-,14,-,TRBV5-1,TRBJ1-3
TGCGCCAGCAGCCAACCGGGCAGAAGGGAAAAACTGTTTTTT,CASSQPGRREKLFF,once,14,-,TRBV4-1,TRBJ1-4
TGTGCCAGCAGTCGACCTCAGGGGCTCTTAATCACTGAAGCTTTCTTT,CASSRPQGLLITEAFF,-,16,-,TRBV6-2/TRBV6-3,TRBJ1-1
TGTGCCAGCAGCTTAGTTCGGCTAGCGGGAGGCATTCAGTACTTC,CASSLVRLAGGIQYF,-,15,TRBD2,TRBV7-9,TRBJ2-4
TGTGCCAGCAGGCTAGTGGGTCTCGGGGAGCTGTTTTTT,CASRLVGLGELFF,-,13,-,TRBV28,TRBJ2-2
TGTGCCAGCAGTTACTCCCCTGGGGAAGTCGATGGCTACACCTTC,CASSYSPGEVDGYTF,-,15,-,TRBV6-6,TRBJ1-2